A selection of T cell receptor beta chains follows, all from one sample in a study of technical replicates of blood from a few donors. Measured with immunoSEQ multiplex PCR; TCRdb has only the in-frame clones, and not every one. The table lists about 100,000 clones, roughly 95% of them singletons. Material: T cells isolated from PBMCs. These receptors were collected from a human donor in good health. CDR3s include the opening cysteine and the closing phenylalanine or tryptophan. The D gene is left open where the match is weak. Clone size is given for some rows only: seen once, a few or many times, or a class if the clone is expanded.

j_call d_call v_call clone_size cdr3_nt cdr3_aa
TRBJ2-1 TRBD2 TRBV15 . TGTGCCACCAGCAGAGCTTCGACTAGCGGAGAAAGACGTGAGCAGTTCTTC CATSRASTSGERREQFF
TRBJ1-1 TRBD1 TRBV10-3 . TGTGCCATCAGTGAGACAGGGGGTGTAGGGAACACTGAAGCTTTCTTT CAISETGGVGNTEAFF
TRBJ2-1 . TRBV30 . TGTGCCTGGAGTGTAATAGCAGCAACCTACAATGAGCAGTTCTTC CAWSVIAATYNEQFF
TRBJ2-7 TRBD1 TRBV5-1 . TGCGCCAGCACCCTAGGACAGGGGGGCTACGAGCAGTACTTC CASTLGQGGYEQYF
TRBJ2-1 TRBD1 TRBV7-9 once TGTGCCAGCAGCTCACCCGGGACAGACACCAATGAGCAGTTCTTC CASSSPGTDTNEQFF
TRBJ1-1 . TRBV30 . TGTGCCTGGAACCCCCAGGGGCGCGGTGAAGCTTTCTTT CAWNPQGRGEAFF
TRBJ1-1 . TRBV7-9 . TGTGCCAGCAGCTCCCGACAGCCGATGAACACTGAAGCTTTCTTT CASSSRQPMNTEAFF
TRBJ1-2 . TRBV6-5 . TGTGCCAGCAGCGCTAATCTCGACTATGGCTACACCTTC CASSANLDYGYTF
TRBJ2-1 . TRBV5-1 . TGCGCCAGCAGCTTGGTGGGCGGGGACTACAATGAGCAGTTCTTC CASSLVGGDYNEQFF
TRBJ1-1 TRBD1 TRBV5-1 . TGCGCCAGTCGCGGACAGGGTCGGGCGAACACTGAAGCTTTCTTT CASRGQGRANTEAFF
TRBJ2-5 TRBD2 TRBV10-2 . TGCGCCAGCAGTGTATCTAGCGGGAGCCCAGGGGAGACCCAGTACTTC CASSVSSGSPGETQYF
TRBJ2-7 TRBD1 TRBV19 . TGTGCCAGTAGCCGGGACAGCTCCTACGAGCAGTACTTC CASSRDSSYEQYF
TRBJ1-2 . TRBV6-1 . TGTGCCAGCAGTGAAGCTCCAGGGGCCCGCTATGGCTACACCTTC CASSEAPGARYGYTF
TRBJ2-2 TRBD1 TRBV19 . TGTGCCAGTAGTCAGGGACAGGGGGCCATCGGGGAGCTGTTTTTT CASSQGQGAIGELFF
TRBJ1-5 . TRBV6-6 once TGTGCCAGCAGTTACTCGAGAGGGTATAGCAATCAGCCCCAGCATTTT CASSYSRGYSNQPQHF
TRBJ2-3 . TRBV5-1 . TGCGCCAGCAGCTTGGTAGAGCGGAGCACAGATACGCAGTATTTT CASSLVERSTDTQYF
TRBJ2-1 TRBD1 TRBV5-5 . TGTGCCAGCAGGATGGAGACAGGGGGGTCCAATGAGCAGTTCTTC CASRMETGGSNEQFF
TRBJ1-6 . TRBV13 once TGTGCCAGCAGCTTAGGGTTCGGGAGAGTTAATTCACCCCTCCACTTT CASSLGFGRVNSPLHF
TRBJ2-5 . TRBV5-1 few TGCGCCAGCAGCTTGTCAGGGGCACAAGAGACCCAGTACTTC CASSLSGAQETQYF
TRBJ1-2 TRBD1 TRBV6-5 . TGTGCCAGCAGTTCCCCCGGGACAGGGGAATATGGCTACACCTTC CASSSPGTGEYGYTF
TRBJ2-7 TRBD1 TRBV15 . TGTGCCACCAGCAGAGAAGGGACAGTTACTGCCTACGAGCAGTACTTC CATSREGTVTAYEQYF
TRBJ2-7 . TRBV19 . TGTGCCAGTAGTATCGGGACCTACGAGCAGTACTTC CASSIGTYEQYF
TRBJ1-2 TRBD1 TRBV7-9 . TGTGCCAGCAGCTCCGGGACAGGGCAAAGAGGCTACACCTTC CASSSGTGQRGYTF
TRBJ2-7 . TRBV7-7 once TGTGCCAGCAGCTTGGACTCTTTCAGCGAGCAGTACTTC CASSLDSFSEQYF
TRBJ1-1 . TRBV6-5 once TGTGCCAGCAGTTACAAGGCCATTGGGGAGGGCACTGAAGCTTTCTTT CASSYKAIGEGTEAFF
TRBJ1-4 . TRBV19 . TGTGCCAGTAGTATGACAGGCAATAATGAAAAACTGTTTTTT CASSMTGNNEKLFF
TRBJ2-2 TRBD2 TRBV4-1 . TGCGCCAGCAGCCTTCCAGTGGGGAGGGGTGGCGGGGAGCTGTTTTTT CASSLPVGRGGGELFF
TRBJ1-4 . TRBV5-1 . TGCGCCAGCAGCTTGGGGGGGCTTGGTGAAAAACTGTTTTTT CASSLGGLGEKLFF
TRBJ1-4 TRBD1 TRBV28 . TGTGCCAGCAGTAAACAGGGGGCGATTGAAAAACTGTTTTTT CASSKQGAIEKLFF
TRBJ1-2 . TRBV6-1 . TGTGCCAGCAGTGCCGGTCAGGGGATCTCCTATGGCTACACCTTC CASSAGQGISYGYTF
TRBJ2-5 TRBD2 TRBV4-1 . TGCGCCAGCAGCCAAGTTAGATTCGGACGCGCGGGAGGGACCCAGTACTTC CASSQVRFGRAGGTQYF
TRBJ1-4 . TRBV10-3 once TGTGCCATCAGTGAGCAGATTAATGAAAAACTGTTTTTT CAISEQINEKLFF
TRBJ2-5 . TRBV7-3 . TGTGCCAGCAGCTTAAAATTTAAAGAGACCCAGTACTTC CASSLKFKETQYF
TRBJ2-3 . TRBV9 once TGTGCCAGCAGCCCCCCGCTAGGCGGAGGGTGGGGAGATACGCAGTATTTT CASSPPLGGGWGDTQYF
TRBJ1-1 . TRBV7-8 . TGTGCCAGCAGCCACCGTGGAGGGAGGGGGGTCACTGAAGCTTTCTTT CASSHRGGRGVTEAFF
TRBJ1-2 . TRBV7-2 . TGTGCCAGCAGCTTAGGACGCGGCTACCTTTACTATGGCTACACCTTC CASSLGRGYLYYGYTF
TRBJ1-1 . TRBV18 once TGTGCCAGCTCACCAATGGGGAGCACTGAAGCTTTCTTT CASSPMGSTEAFF
TRBJ2-3 TRBD2 TRBV7-9 . TGTGCCAGCAGCCGAGCCGGGGGGGCCTCAGATACGCAGTATTTT CASSRAGGASDTQYF
TRBJ2-5 . TRBV28 . TGTGCCAGCAACTCTGGGAGCTGGTCTAGGGAGACCCAGTACTTC CASNSGSWSRETQYF
TRBJ2-7 . TRBV6-5 . TGTGCCAGCAGTCCTACAGGGTTTTCTGGGGAGCAGTACTTC CASSPTGFSGEQYF
TRBJ2-7 TRBD1 TRBV19 once TGTGCCAGTAGTCCCGGGACAGGGAGAAGCTCCTACGAGCAGTACTTC CASSPGTGRSSYEQYF
TRBJ2-5 . TRBV18 . TGTGCCAGCTCACCACGTGGACTGCAAGAGACCCAGTACTTC CASSPRGLQETQYF
TRBJ2-1 TRBD2 TRBV9 once TGTGCCAGCAGCATGAGCGGCGGGGTAGCGGGCTTGCATGAGCAGTTCTTC CASSMSGGVAGLHEQFF
TRBJ2-3 . TRBV28 . TGTGCCAGCATTGGGACTGCAGGAATAGATACGCAGTATTTT CASIGTAGIDTQYF
TRBJ1-2 . TRBV18 . TGTGCCAGCTCACCTGACTTGGCTGGCTACACCTTC CASSPDLAGYTF
TRBJ2-2 . TRBV6-4 . TGTGCCAGCAGTCGACAGGTGACCGGGGAGCTGTTTTTT CASSRQVTGELFF